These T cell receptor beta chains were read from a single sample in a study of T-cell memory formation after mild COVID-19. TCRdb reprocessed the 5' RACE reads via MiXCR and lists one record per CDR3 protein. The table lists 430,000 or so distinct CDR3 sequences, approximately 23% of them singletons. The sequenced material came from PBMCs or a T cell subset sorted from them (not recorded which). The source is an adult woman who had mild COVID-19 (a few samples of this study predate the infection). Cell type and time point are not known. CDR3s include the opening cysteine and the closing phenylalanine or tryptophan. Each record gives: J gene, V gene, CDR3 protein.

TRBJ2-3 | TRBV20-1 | CSAISGQGTDTQYF
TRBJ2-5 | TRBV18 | CASSLTSGSQTETQYF
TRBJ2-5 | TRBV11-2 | CASSLASPSKTLQETQYF
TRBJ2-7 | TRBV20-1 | CSASFGSRAYEQYF
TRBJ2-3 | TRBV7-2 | CASSGRGWGPGGTQYF
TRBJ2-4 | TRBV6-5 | CASSYSPTGDIQYF
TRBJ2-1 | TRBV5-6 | CASSLGRELAGENEQFF
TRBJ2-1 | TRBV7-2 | CASSTGLAGHNEQFF
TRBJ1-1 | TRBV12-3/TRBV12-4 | CASSHLLMNTEAFF
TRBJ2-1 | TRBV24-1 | CATSDLRDRSNEQFF
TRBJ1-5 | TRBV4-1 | CASSQGWGQGLSAQHF
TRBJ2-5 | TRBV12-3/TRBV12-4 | CASSLGGGAETQYF
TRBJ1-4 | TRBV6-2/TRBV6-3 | CASRAGQTTTNEKLFF
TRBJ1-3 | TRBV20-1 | CSADFGQGANTIYF
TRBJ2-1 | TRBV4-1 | CASSQLSRVRPNEQFF
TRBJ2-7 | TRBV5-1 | CASSLDLSSLSYEQYF
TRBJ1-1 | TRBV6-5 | CASSYLQGRSEAFF
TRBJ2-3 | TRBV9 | CASSPSSGGFTDTQYF
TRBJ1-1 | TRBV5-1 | CASSIQGTEAFF
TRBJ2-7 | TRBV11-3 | CASSSGRSPYEQYF
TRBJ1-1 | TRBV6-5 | CASSYKVNTEAFF
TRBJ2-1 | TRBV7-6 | CASSSGTSGRSLEQFF
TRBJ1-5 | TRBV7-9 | CASSRGDQPQHF
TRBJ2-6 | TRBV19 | CASTVQGPGANVLTF
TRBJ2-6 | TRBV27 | CASSSGDSGANVLTF
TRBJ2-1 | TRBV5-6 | CASSFRTGGFNEQFF
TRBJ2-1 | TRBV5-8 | CASSLGPAGASYNEQFF
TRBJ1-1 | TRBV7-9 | CQQLSRWLTGGRAEAFF
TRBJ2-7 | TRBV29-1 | CSVGSSGRGEQYF
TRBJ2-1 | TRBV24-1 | CATSDSRAGGPNEQFF
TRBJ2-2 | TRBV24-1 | CATSDTGGIGELFF
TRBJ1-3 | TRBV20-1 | CSARDGGGSGNTIYF
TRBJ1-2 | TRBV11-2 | CASSFGTGSYGYTF
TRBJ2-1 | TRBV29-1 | CSVGTSGAGYEQFF
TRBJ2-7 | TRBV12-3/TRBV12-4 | CASSLGFYEQYF
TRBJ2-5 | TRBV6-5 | CATKLAGGEKTQYF
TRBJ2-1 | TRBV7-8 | CASSFLQASSASYNEQFF
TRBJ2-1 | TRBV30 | CAWSRGLGEQFF
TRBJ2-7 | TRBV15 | CATSRPADGYEQYF
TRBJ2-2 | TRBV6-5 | CASRRQGAYGELFF
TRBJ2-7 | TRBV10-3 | CAISEPTGREFYYEQYF
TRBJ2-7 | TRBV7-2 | CASRLHGYEQYF
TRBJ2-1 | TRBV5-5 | CASVRDPDYNEQFF
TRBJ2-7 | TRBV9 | CASSVGVDSYEQYF
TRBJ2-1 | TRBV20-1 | CSARDRRAGGAYNEQFF
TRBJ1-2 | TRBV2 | CASRAEQGANYGYTF
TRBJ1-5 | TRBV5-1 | CASGPVDPGSAQPQHF
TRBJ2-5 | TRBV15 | CATSRDQRQVETQYF
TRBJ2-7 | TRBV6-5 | CASAPGLAGVEQYF
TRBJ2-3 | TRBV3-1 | CASSRLTTGGTDTQYF
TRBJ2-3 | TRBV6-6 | CASSLTGAGNTQYF
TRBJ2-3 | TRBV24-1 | CATSDPRVSDTQYF
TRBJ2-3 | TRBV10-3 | CAISEGTTGQRTDTQYF
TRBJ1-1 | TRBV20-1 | CSARRTGAGNTEAFF
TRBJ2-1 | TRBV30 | CAWSAVLFSGGRSSYNEQFF
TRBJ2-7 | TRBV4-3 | CASSQEDRGPYEQYF
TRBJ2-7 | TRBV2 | CASSYQTGPYEQYF
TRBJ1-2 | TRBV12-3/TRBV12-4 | CASSRTGGYGYTF
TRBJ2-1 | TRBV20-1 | CSASPTGTSSYNEQFF
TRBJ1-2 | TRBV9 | CASSAPGQLSVNYGYTF